This T cell receptor beta chain was sequenced during a study of T cells expressing NK-cell markers. Notes on the study in general: Several of the donors carried dominant NKG2C+ clonotypes that took up roughly 1.0-8% of their CD8+ T cells.

The CDR3 runs to 14 residues. Germline lookup yields CDR1 SGDLS and CDR2 YYNGEE. With the 5' RACE reads reprocessed, TCRdb shows one record per CDR3 protein and no DNA. Here the sample table reports about 460,000 distinct CDR3 sequences. On this clonotype: No antigen is known for it.

The clonotype originates from a woman in her 50s in good health. The specimen sequenced was blood T cells: a sorted CD56 or NKG2C T cell subset, CD4+ or CD8+ T cells, or bulk PBMC T cells (not recorded which). J is TRBJ2-2 and V is TRBV9; the D call from TCRdb, TRBD1, cannot be confirmed without DNA. CDR3: CASSPRGAVGELFF.